Sequencing of this T cell receptor (beta chain) was carried out in a study of cytomegalovirus exposure and HLA in healthy donors (dated by TCRdb to the late 2010s). About the investigation overall: The 700 or so repertoires of the first cohort and the 120 validation repertoires were produced on the same platform, according to a later analysis. Besides the first cohort of 666 subjects, a separate validation cohort made up of over 100 different subjects was used. High-throughput TCR immunosequencing, statistical association of individual TCRs with disease status, and machine learning were combined to predict cytomegalovirus infection status. The aim of the study was to test whether cataloging public T cell receptors could identify signatures of past pathogen exposure.

The donors belonged to the validation cohort of under 150 subjects, which was separate from the approximately 680-subject first cohort. V drops 0 bases and J drops 7 bases, leaving 19 bases in between. Taken from the germline V gene, the CDR1 and CDR2 loops are MRHNA and SNTAGT. Reading from cysteine to phenylalanine, the CDR3 counts 17 amino acids. Kept here is only the CDR3 DNA, which spans 51 bases and is read in frame from base 1. On the study overall, not on this receptor specifically: In vitro tests confirmed that a few of the cytomegalovirus-associated TCR beta chains recognize cytomegalovirus antigens. The authors suggested that the approach could potentially be generalized to other disease states and immunological phenotypes. Subsequent analysis determined that TCRs grouped into clusters in the first cohort also showed a tendency toward co-occurrence across the roughly 130 validation repertoires, and 85% to 95% of cluster scores exceeded 0. The classifier was reported to diagnose cytomegalovirus status with high specificity and sensitivity in both the original and validation cohorts. The study gave a list of roughly 150 TCR beta chains associated with cytomegalovirus. The validation cohort had no HLA typing available for a later analysis, so co-occurrence within that cohort was assessed over all 130 or so repertoires. Most TCR sequences were observed very rarely across donors, whereas some public TCRs were present in many individuals.

To note about this clone: Its cognate antigen has yet to be identified. Per-nucleotide qualities are absent, and no much larger clonotype sits a single base away.

Receptor libraries were prepared by the immunoSEQ multiplex PCR assay. In the authors' own workflow: To diagnose cytomegalovirus status from the catalog of TCR beta chain sequences, a statistical classification framework was built. This is the immuneACCESS table as TCRdb keeps it, with only in-frame sequences that have V and J called. A part of the clones is gone; compared with another copy, unresolved V genes explain less than half, and the rest is unexplained. V and J calls and clone size are given by that table; D and trimming were obtained from the DNA. In this sample the table shows roughly 120,000 clones, roughly 88% of which occur a single time. More than 1.5% of the sample comes from the top ten.

The material sequenced was PBMCs. Recombination linked TRBV6-4 to TRBJ2-1; tentative D gene TRBD1, with 6 bases matching. The TCR originated in a man between 18 and 29 years old in good health and CMV-seronegative. The sequence in DNA is TGTGCCAGCAGTGACTCGAGAGGAGGCAGGGGAAAAAATGAGCAGTTCTTC. Translated, it gives CASSDSRGGRGKNEQFF.